This T cell receptor (beta chain) was identified during a study of cytomegalovirus exposure and HLA in healthy donors. V shed 1 base and J 5 bases; nucleotides not matched to a gene: 3. Germline lookup yields CDR1 LNHNV and CDR2 YYDKDF (reference sequence). The length of the CDR3 is 14 residues. The study ran its PCR with 60 Vbeta and 13 Jbeta primers. Profiling relied on immunoSEQ multiplex PCR, and the TCRdb table lists in-frame clones only, not all of them. The repertoire includes fewer than 200,000 clones, less than 80% of them detected once, and roughly 0.64% sits in the top ten. The source material was PBMCs. The TCR comes from a woman in her 40s in good health and CMV-seronegative. The rearrangement joins TRBV15 to TRBJ1-1; 8 bases are shared with TRBD1. The CDR3: CATSRGTGRTEAFF. As DNA, the CDR3 is TGTGCCACCAGCAGAGGGACAGGGAGGACTGAAGCTTTCTTT.